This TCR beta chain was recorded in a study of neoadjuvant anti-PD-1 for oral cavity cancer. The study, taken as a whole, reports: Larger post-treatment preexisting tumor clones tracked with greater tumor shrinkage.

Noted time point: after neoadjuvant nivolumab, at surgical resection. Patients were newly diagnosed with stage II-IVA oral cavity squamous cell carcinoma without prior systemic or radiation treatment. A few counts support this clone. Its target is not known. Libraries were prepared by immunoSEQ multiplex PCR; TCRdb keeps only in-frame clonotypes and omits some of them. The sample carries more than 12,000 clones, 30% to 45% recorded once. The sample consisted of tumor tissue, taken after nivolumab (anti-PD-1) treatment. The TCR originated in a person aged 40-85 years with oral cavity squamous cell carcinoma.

This CDR3 reads CASSPQTGAGYGYTF. Written as DNA, the CDR3 is TGTGCCAGCAGTCCCCAGACAGGGGCAGGCTATGGCTACACCTTC. The V and J genes are TRBV6-6 and TRBJ1-2, with TRBD1 matching over 8 bases. CDR1 and CDR2 from the germline V gene are MNHNY and SVGAGI (reference sequence). The length of the CDR3 is 15 residues. The trim removed 5 bases at V and 4 bases at J, leaving 9 bases unmatched.